This TCR beta chain was sequenced in a study of blood T cell repertoires in COVID-19 (TCRdb year 2020). Study-wide context: Collaborator samples came from the United States, Italy and Spain and covered acute and convalescent phases of COVID-19. Where HLA class I and class II types were available, the types were taken from metadata supplied by the sample provider, not from assay-based typing. The dataset comprised deeply sampled blood TCRbeta repertoires from subjects exposed to, actively infected with, or recovered from COVID-19. The repertoires were released in a freely available public database intended as a resource for research on the immune response to SARS-CoV-2. The sample metadata nearly always contained a de-identified subject ID, COVID-19 status, age in years and sex. The material from the prospective study consisted of cDNA or gDNA derived from T cells, B-cell-depleted T cells, or PBMCs. The samples were drawn from the first 160 participants of the ongoing ImmuneRACE study and from 1,200 or so subjects provided by 6 global collaborators.

Unmatched junction bases come to 7, with V trimmed by 6 bases and J by 4 bases. CDR1 is given as MNHEY and CDR2 as SVGAGI, both from the germline V gene. The CDR3 runs 15 residues from the cysteine to the phenylalanine. Only CDR3 DNA is held: 45 bases, read in frame from base 1. As regards this clone: It has no known antigen specificity. No qualities accompany the bases; no much larger clone lies one base away.

TCRbeta CDR3 regions were amplified from genomic DNA using the immunoSEQ Assay, a bias-controlled multiplex PCR. The authors' analysis ran thus. Within the assay, amplification of reference gene primers was used to estimate how many nucleated cells each sample contained. Sequence reads were collapsed and filtered to measure the absolute abundance of every unique TCRbeta CDR3 rearrangement. For each sample, productive Simpson clonality was calculated by taking the square root of Simpson's diversity index across productive rearrangements. TCRdb stores this immuneACCESS table with in-frame sequences only. Part of the clones is absent; in the studies checked, under half of the shortfall reflects unresolved V genes, and no reason is known for the rest. Clonal size and the V and J genes are those of that table, whereas D and trimming came from the DNA. The sample includes under 150,000 clones, with less than 90% observed a single time. Together, the top ten hold 1.9% of the sample.

Collaborating institutions collected whole blood in K2EDTA tubes following their own protocols. For TCRbeta analysis, collaborators shipped samples in one of three forms: frozen whole blood, isolated PBMCs, or DNA extracted from either of those sample types. The full study reports these points: The quantity of clinical and demographic metadata differed by source and by participant and was supplied without curation.

The sequence derives from a man between 65 and 85 years old with acute or convalescent COVID-19. The chain couples TRBV6-5 to TRBJ1-1, with 11 middle bases fitting TRBD1. Material: peripheral blood. The CDR3 protein: CASSSGTGGSTEAFF. The DNA reads TGTGCCAGCAGCTCCGGGACAGGGGGGAGCACTGAAGCTTTCTTT.